One and the same sample provided the 21 T cell receptor beta chains below, sequenced in a study of cytomegalovirus exposure and HLA in healthy donors. Use of 60 Vbeta and 13 Jbeta primers characterized the PCR. Produced via immunoSEQ multiplex PCR; TCRdb's table is partial and in-frame only. The table has 150,000 to 200,000 clones, about 85% seen once. Sequencing was done on a sample of PBMCs. The receptors originated from a girl aged 10 to 17 in good health and CMV-seropositive.

The V gene is TRBV10-3, the J gene TRBJ1-1; D is perhaps TRBD1 (5 bases). The V end was cut by 4 bases, the J end by 6 bases, with 15 bases between. Per the germline V gene, CDR1 is ENHRY and CDR2 is SYGVKD. This CDR3 is built from 14 residues. The CDR3: CAISVATGGAEAFF. DNA of the CDR3: TGTGCCATCAGTGTCGCCACGGGAGGGGCTGAAGCTTTCTTT.

This clone was observed a few times. An end of the junction differs from the germline gene, which may be a read error. V is TRBV6-5 and J is TRBJ2-7, with 9 nucleotides matching TRBD1. The CDR3 spans 15 residues. The V gene's germline CDR1 is MNHEY and CDR2 SVGAGI. CDR3 protein: CASSNSGQGSYEQYF. CDR3 coding DNA: TGTGCCAGCAGTAACTCGGGACAGGGCTCCTACGAGCAGTACTTC.

This clone has just one count. The chain uses TRBV6-5 and TRBJ1-5, with D unresolved. CDR3 size: 16 residues. Germline CDR1 is MNHEY and CDR2 is SVGAGI. V shed 0 bases and J shed 3 bases, with 12 bases lying between them. The CDR3 is CASSYSSTGTNQPQHF. CDR3 coding DNA: TGTGCCAGCAGTTACTCGAGCACCGGTACCAATCAGCCCCAGCATTTT.

V usage is TRBV29-1 and J usage is TRBJ2-1; 10 positions agree with TRBD2. V was pared by 4 bases and J by 2 bases, with 2 bases of the junction left unmatched. CDR1 is SQVTM and CDR2 is ANQGSEA in the germline V gene. This CDR3 has 14 residues. CDR3 loop: CSVGGLAAYNEQFF. The DNA for the CDR3 is TGCAGCGTTGGAGGACTAGCGGCCTACAATGAGCAGTTCTTC.

This clone has a single count. This sequence joins TRBV5-1 and TRBJ1-5; D gene unclear. V was shortened by 3 bases and J by 1 base, with 8 bases between the two germline ends. The germline V gene encodes CDR1 SGHRS and CDR2 YFSETQ. The CDR3 consists of 14 residues. CDR3 DNA: TGCGCCAGCAGCTCCGGAGGGAGCAATCAGCCCCAGCATTTT. Translation gives CASSSGGSNQPQHF.

CDR3 sequence: CASTATGDAGELFF. The CDR3 DNA is TGCGCCAGCACCGCGACAGGGGACGCCGGGGAGCTGTTTTTT. The chain carries TRBV5-1 and TRBJ2-2, with 8 nucleotides matching TRBD1. The CDR3 covers 14 residues. Germline trimming cut 6 bases from V and 6 bases from J; bases unmatched to any gene: 7. The germline CDR1 and CDR2 sequences are SGHRS and YFSETQ.

This clone has just a few counts. The chain is built from TRBV5-1 and TRBJ1-3; the D is unclear. Germline V lookup: CDR1 SGHRS, CDR2 YFSETQ. V shed 0 bases and J shed 4 bases, with 11 bases lying between them. The CDR3 has 15 amino acids. The DNA of the CDR3 is TGCGCCAGCAGCTTGGTAGCCACGTCCGGAAACACCATATATTTT. Translating it yields CASSLVATSGNTIYF.

The chain combines TRBV2 with TRBJ2-7, with 10 bases matching TRBD2. The CDR3 has 13 amino acids. V shed 8 bases and J 1 base; nucleotides not matched to a gene: 2. Per the germline V gene, CDR1 is SNHLY and CDR2 is FYNNEI. CDR3 DNA sequence: TGTGCCAGCCTTAGCGGGAGGTCCTACGAGCAGTACTTC. It translates to CASLSGRSYEQYF.

This chain connects TRBV4-2 to TRBJ1-5; D uncertain. Germline V gene sequence: CDR1 LGHNA, CDR2 YNFKEQ. The CDR3 loop spans 15 amino acids. Trimming pared 0 bases from V and 9 bases from J, leaving 15 bases between. CDR3 residues: CASSQEAGDPWPQHF. CDR3 sequence (DNA): TGTGCCAGCAGCCAAGAAGCAGGCGACCCGTGGCCCCAGCATTTT.

CDR3 nucleotides: TGCAGCGTGGGGCAACTAGCGGGAGGGTCCGTAGCCAAAAACATTCAGTACTTC. This encodes CSVGQLAGGSVAKNIQYF. The rearrangement joins TRBV29-1 to TRBJ2-4; 13 bases match TRBD2. Germline V gene lookup returns CDR1 SQVTM and CDR2 ANQGSEA. CDR3 length: 18 amino acids. With 6 bases clipped from V and 0 bases from J, the junction kept 11 bases outside the gene matches.

This sequence joins TRBV6-5 and TRBJ1-2; possibly TRBD1 for D (6 bases). V was trimmed by 10 bases and J by 3 bases, leaving 18 bases between them. Germline V gene sequence: CDR1 MNHEY, CDR2 SVGAGI. The CDR3 spans 14 residues. The DNA of the CDR3 is TGTGCCACCACCCCAGCCCGGACAGACTATGGCTACACCTTC. Its translation: CATTPARTDYGYTF.

The J gene is TRBJ2-2, the V gene TRBV5-6; the D gene is possibly TRBD2 (5 bases). Between the trimmed V and J ends, which lost 0 bases and 5 bases, there was a span of 11 bases. The CDR3 consists of 15 residues. Germline V gene sequence: CDR1 SGHDT, CDR2 YYEEEE. CDR3 in amino acids: CASSLVGVGTGELFF. The CDR3 DNA is TGTGCCAGCAGCTTGGTCGGGGTGGGGACCGGGGAGCTGTTTTTT.

The chain recombines TRBV14 with TRBJ2-1; D is possibly TRBD2 (6 bases). Germline CDR1 and CDR2: SGHDN and FVKESK. The CDR3 consists of 14 residues. Trimming cost V 1 base and J 8 bases, with 12 bases left between them. The CDR3 DNA reads TGTGCCAGCAGCCAAGTGCCACTAGCTGATGAGCAGTTCTTC. It encodes CASSQVPLADEQFF.

The V gene is TRBV5-4, the J gene TRBJ2-1; D might be TRBD1 (5 bases). The CDR3 loop spans 15 amino acids. Trimming removed 0 bases at V and 3 bases at J, with 10 bases between. Germline assignment: CDR1 SGHNT and CDR2 YYREEE (reference sequence). This CDR3 reads CASSLGTRDYNEQFF. DNA for the CDR3: TGTGCCAGCAGCTTGGGGACACGTGACTACAATGAGCAGTTCTTC.

The chain couples TRBV27 to TRBJ2-7, with TRBD1 matching 10 bases. With 5 bases clipped from V and 2 bases from J, the junction kept 3 bases outside the gene matches. In germline, CDR1 is MNHEY, CDR2 SMNVEV (reference sequence). The CDR3 is made up of 14 amino acids. The chain's CDR3 is CASSMGQGTYEQYF. Here the CDR3 DNA reads TGTGCCAGCAGTATGGGACAGGGGACCTACGAGCAGTACTTC.

V gene TRBV30 combines with J gene TRBJ2-7; D is unresolved. The V end was cut by 5 bases, the J end by 2 bases, with 7 bases between. Germline loops: CDR1 GTSNPN, CDR2 SVGIG (reference sequence). This CDR3 spans 11 amino acids. The CDR3 DNA is TGTGCCTGGCACATCGCCTACGAGCAGTACTTC. Its translation is CAWHIAYEQYF.

This chain joins TRBV29-1 and TRBJ2-7; TRBD1 might be the D (6 bases). Trimming took off 7 bases at V and 3 bases at J, with 7 bases between the two ends. This CDR3 comprises 10 residues. In germline, CDR1 is SQVTM, CDR2 ANQGSEA. The CDR3 DNA follows: TGCAGCGCGACAGGCTACGAGCAGTACTTC. Its protein product is CSATGYEQYF.

Only a few counts were recorded for this clone. The chain uses TRBV19 and TRBJ2-7; no firm D call. Germline V gives CDR1 LNHDA, CDR2 SQIVND (reference sequence). The CDR3 is 16 residues long. Trimming took 5 bases from V and 2 from J, leaving 19 bases between them. The CDR3: CASSVSPPQIPYEQYF. CDR3 nucleotides: TGTGCCAGTAGTGTAAGTCCCCCCCAGATTCCCTACGAGCAGTACTTC.

This chain connects TRBV6-5 to TRBJ2-7; a weak D match, TRBD2 (5 bases). There are 14 residues in the CDR3. The V gene lost 0 bases and the J gene lost 2 bases, with 8 bases spanning the gap. Germline V gene lookup returns CDR1 MNHEY and CDR2 SVGAGI. CDR3 region: CASSYSSATYEQYF. In nucleotides, the CDR3 is TGTGCCAGCAGTTACTCTAGCGCAACCTACGAGCAGTACTTC.

This rearrangement joins TRBV7-9 to TRBJ1-1, with D unresolved. CDR1 SEHNR and CDR2 FQNEAQ come from the germline V gene (reference sequence). Trimming removed 0 bases from V and 0 bases from J, with 8 bases in between. The CDR3 covers 15 residues. CDR3 sequence reads: CASSLAFGVNTEAFF. CDR3 DNA sequence: TGTGCCAGCAGCTTAGCGTTCGGGGTGAACACTGAAGCTTTCTTT.

CDR3 in amino acids: CASSGYRGGTEAFF. The CDR3 DNA reads TGTGCCAGCAGCGGATACAGGGGCGGCACTGAAGCTTTCTTT. This rearrangement joins TRBV9 to TRBJ1-1; the match to TRBD1 covers 7 bases. The CDR3 is made up of 14 amino acids. Per the germline V gene, CDR1 is SGDLS and CDR2 is YYNGEE. With 3 bases clipped from V and 4 bases from J, the junction kept 6 bases outside the gene matches.